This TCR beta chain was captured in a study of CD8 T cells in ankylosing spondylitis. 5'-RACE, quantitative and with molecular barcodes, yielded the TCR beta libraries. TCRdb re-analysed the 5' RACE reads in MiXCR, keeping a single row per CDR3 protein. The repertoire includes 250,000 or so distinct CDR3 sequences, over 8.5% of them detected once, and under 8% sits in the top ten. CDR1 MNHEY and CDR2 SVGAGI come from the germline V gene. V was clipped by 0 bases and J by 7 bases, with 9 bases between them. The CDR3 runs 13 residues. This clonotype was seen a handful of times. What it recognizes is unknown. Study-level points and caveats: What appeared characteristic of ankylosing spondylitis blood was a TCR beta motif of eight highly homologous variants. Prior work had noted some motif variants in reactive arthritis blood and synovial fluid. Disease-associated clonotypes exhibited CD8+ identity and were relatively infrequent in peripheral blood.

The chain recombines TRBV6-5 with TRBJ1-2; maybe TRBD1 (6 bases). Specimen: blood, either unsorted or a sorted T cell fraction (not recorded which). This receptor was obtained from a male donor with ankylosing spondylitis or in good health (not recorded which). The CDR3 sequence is CASSYSRGFGYTF. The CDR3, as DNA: TGTGCCAGCAGTTACTCCAGGGGATTTGGCTACACCTTC.